One sample yielded the 17 T cell receptor beta chains listed below, sequenced in a study of shared clonotypes between healthy human individuals (dated by TCRdb to the early 2020s). Receptor libraries were prepared by the immunoSEQ multiplex PCR assay. What TCRdb holds here is the immuneACCESS table cut down to in-frame rearrangements. Part of the clones is not present; checked against another copy, under half of the missing clones reflect an unresolved V gene, and the others are unexplained. The table for this sample lists 2 million to 3 million clones; over 85% of them were counted only once. 0.36% of the sample is taken by the ten largest. Sequencing was carried out using naive CD4+ T cells from PBMCs. The cell subset or site tag for this specimen amounts to: CD45RA+ positively selected. The receptors were gathered from a man between 18 and 29 years old in good health. Some clones in this sample may be carry-over from other donors' samples.

The chain combines TRBV15 with TRBJ2-3; D gene uncertain. The CDR3 sequence is 15 residues long. From germline, CDR1 is LNHNV and CDR2 YYDKDF (reference sequence). V lost 3 bases, J lost 7 bases, and 17 bases lay in between. CDR3 region: CATSRVDLGSNTQYF. The CDR3 nucleotides are TGTGCCACCAGCAGGGTCGACCTAGGCTCGAATACGCAGTATTTT.

The chain has TRBV30 and TRBJ2-5; TRBD1 aligns across 8 bases. The CDR3 covers 13 residues. Germline V lookup: CDR1 GTSNPN, CDR2 SVGIG (reference sequence). The trim removed 2 bases at V and 4 bases at J, leaving 3 bases unmatched. The CDR3 loop reads CAWSWGTGETQYF. The CDR3 region has the DNA TGTGCCTGGAGTTGGGGGACAGGAGAGACCCAGTACTTC.

Concerning this clone itself: This CDR3 is also generated by other DNA sequences in the sample. The V call is TRBV5-1, the J call TRBJ1-2; 8 positions agree with TRBD1. V lost 4 bases to trimming and J lost 4 bases; unmatched junction nucleotides: 3. This CDR3 region has 13 residues. Germline V gives CDR1 SGHRS, CDR2 YFSETQ. The CDR3 spells CASSLQGAYGYTF. DNA for the CDR3: TGCGCCAGCAGCCTCCAGGGGGCCTATGGCTACACCTTC.

V and J are TRBV27 and TRBJ2-1, with D possibly matching TRBD1 (6 bases). V was trimmed by 6 bases and J by 8 bases, leaving 14 bases between them. The CDR3 spans 13 residues. The germline CDR1 and CDR2 sequences are MNHEY and SMNVEV (reference sequence). CDR3 sequence reads: CASSHQGLDEQFF. Here the CDR3 DNA reads TGTGCCAGCAGCCACCAGGGGTTGGATGAGCAGTTCTTC.

V is TRBV5-4 and J is TRBJ2-7; D is possibly TRBD1 or TRBD2 (7 bases each). Germline V gene data show CDR1 as SGHNT and CDR2 as YYREEE (reference sequence). This CDR3 contains 13 residues. The V gene lost 4 bases and the J gene lost 2 bases, with 10 bases spanning the gap. The CDR3 loop is CASSPGGAYEQYF. The CDR3 DNA sequence: TGTGCCAGCAGCCCAGGGGGGGCCTACGAGCAGTACTTC. The full variable domain, its missing parts supplied by reference TRBV5-4 and TRBJ2-7, is ETGVTQSPTHLIKTRGQQVTLRCSSQSGHNTVSWYQQALGQGPQFIFQYYREEENGRGNFPPRFSGLQFPNYSSELNVNALELDDSALYLCASSPGGAYEQYFGPGTRLTVT.

The chain joins TRBV6-5 to TRBJ1-5, with D possibly matching TRBD1 (5 bases). V was cut by 7 bases and J by 3 bases, with 10 bases left in between. Germline values: CDR1 MNHEY, CDR2 SVGAGI. CDR3 length: 13 residues. The CDR3 coding sequence is TGTGCCAGCATGGGGCAGCTCAATCAGCCCCAGCATTTT. Its protein is CASMGQLNQPQHF.

This clone was seen only once. The chain is built from TRBV25-1 and TRBJ2-7, with D possibly being TRBD1 or TRBD2 (6 bases each). The V gene's germline CDR1 is MGHDK and CDR2 SYGVNS. Trimming shortened V by 2 bases and J by 4 bases, and 12 bases separated the two germline ends. The CDR3 spans 14 residues. CDR3 in amino acids: CASSERGELYEQYF. In DNA form, the CDR3 reads TGTGCCAGCAGTGAAAGGGGGGAACTTTACGAGCAGTACTTC.

The chain joins TRBV5-1 to TRBJ2-3, with D maybe TRBD2 (5 bases). The CDR3 length is 13 residues. Germline V gives CDR1 SGHRS, CDR2 YFSETQ. The V gene lost 3 bases and the J gene lost 6 bases, with 11 bases spanning the gap. CDR3 in DNA: TGCGCCAGCAGCTCGATGAGGGTGGATACGCAGTATTTT. It yields the protein CASSSMRVDTQYF.

CDR3: CAISDTQSLQETQYF. The CDR3 DNA is TGTGCCATCAGTGACACACAAAGTCTCCAAGAGACCCAGTACTTC. The V call is TRBV10-3, the J call TRBJ2-5, with D hard to call. The V gene's germline CDR1 is ENHRY and CDR2 SYGVKD. The CDR3 is made up of 15 amino acids. Between the trimmed V and J ends, which lost 3 bases and 1 base, there was a span of 12 bases.

The rearrangement joins TRBV29-1 to TRBJ2-5; TRBD1 is a possible D gene (8 bases). V lost 6 bases to trimming and J lost 0 bases, with 17 bases between them. The CDR3 runs 15 residues. In germline, CDR1 is SQVTM, CDR2 ANQGSEA. The CDR3 is CSVGGTGSYQETQYF. CDR3 sequence (DNA): TGCAGCGTGGGGGGGACAGGATCTTACCAAGAGACCCAGTACTTC.

The CDR3 sequence is CASSFRDRANYGYTF. CDR3 nucleotides: TGTGCCAGCAGTTTCCGGGACAGAGCTAACTATGGCTACACCTTC. The chain has TRBV27 and TRBJ1-2; 7 nucleotides line up with TRBD1. Trimming removed 3 bases from V and 0 bases from J; junction bases left unmatched: 4. CDR3 size: 15 residues. Looked up from germline, CDR1 is MNHEY and CDR2 is SMNVEV (reference sequence).

The V and J genes are TRBV7-9 and TRBJ1-1, with no clear D. V gave up 3 bases and J gave up 4 bases, with 9 bases separating them. Per the germline V gene, CDR1 is SEHNR and CDR2 is FQNEAQ (reference sequence). This CDR3 has 13 amino acids. The CDR3 nucleotides are TGTGCCAGCAGCTTTTTCGCGGGCACTGAAGCTTTCTTT. Amino acids: CASSFFAGTEAFF. The full variable domain, with the rest looked up from reference TRBV7-9 and TRBJ1-1, is DTGVSQNPRHKITKRGQNVTFRCDPISEHNRLYWYRQTLGQGPEFLTYFQNEAQLEKSRLLSDRFSAERPKGSFSTLEIQRTEQGDSAMYLCASSFFAGTEAFFGQGTRLTVV.

This clone came up once. The chain carries TRBV27 and TRBJ2-7; 7 bases match TRBD2. Germline CDR1 MNHEY, CDR2 SMNVEV (reference sequence). The CDR3 loop spans 15 amino acids. Losses at the gene ends were 6 bases for V and 2 bases for J; bases not matched to a gene: 10. The CDR3 sequence: CASSPGWEGPYEQYF. The CDR3 DNA is TGTGCCAGCAGCCCCGGTTGGGAGGGGCCCTACGAGCAGTACTTC.

The gene calls are TRBV28 and TRBJ1-2; 7 nucleotides align to TRBD1. CDR3 length equals 15 residues. Germline CDR1 MDHEN, CDR2 SYDVKM. Losses at the gene ends were 2 bases for V and 3 bases for J; bases not matched to a gene: 6. The CDR3 coding sequence is TGTGCCAGCAGTTTAGGGACGGGACAGTACTATGGCTACACCTTC. Translated, it gives CASSLGTGQYYGYTF.

The V gene is TRBV6-1, the J gene TRBJ1-5, with D possibly TRBD1 on 5 matching bases. This CDR3 region has 13 residues. The germline CDR1 and CDR2 sequences are MNHNS and SASEGT. Trimming cost V 1 base and J 9 bases, with 10 bases left between them. The chain's CDR3 is CASSEGPRVPQHF. The CDR3 region has the DNA TGTGCCAGCAGTGAAGGCCCCAGGGTGCCCCAGCATTTT.

The genes are TRBV18 and TRBJ2-7, with D hard to call. Germline V lookup: CDR1 KGHSH, CDR2 LQKENI. The CDR3 is 16 residues long. V lost 1 base and J 1 base, leaving 14 bases between the germline ends. This CDR3 is CASSPLATTNSYEQYF. Written as DNA, the CDR3 is TGTGCCAGCTCACCACTGGCGACAACGAATTCCTACGAGCAGTACTTC.

This chain joins TRBV11-1 and TRBJ2-5; 10 bases fit TRBD2. Trimming removed 4 bases from V and 4 bases from J; junction bases left unmatched: 9. CDR1 is SGHAT and CDR2 is FQDESV in the germline V gene (reference sequence). The CDR3 runs 16 residues. The CDR3 DNA reads TGTGCCAGCAGCTCCTCTAGCGGGAGTAATGTAGAGACCCAGTACTTC. This encodes CASSSSSGSNVETQYF.